This entry is about one TCR beta chain. Some clones are missing from TCRdb's copy, which holds only in-frame ones; the method was immunoSEQ multiplex PCR. The repertoire holds approximately 88,000 clones, with about 76% as singletons. The CDR3 has 13 amino acids. The germline CDR1 and CDR2 sequences are MNHEY and SVGAGI. The V end was cut by 8 bases, the J end by 7 bases, with 12 bases between. These data come from a study of blood T cell repertoires in COVID-19. Across the whole study: Samples came from the United States, Italy and Spain, spanning acute and convalescent COVID-19.

Source material: peripheral blood. This TCR derives from an elderly woman with active or convalescent COVID-19. The chain couples TRBV6-5 to TRBJ1-6, with no clear D. Written as DNA, the CDR3 is TGTGCCAGCCACGGACGGAGGAATTCACCCCTCCACTTT. It codes for CASHGRRNSPLHF.